This T cell receptor beta chain derives from a study of cytomegalovirus exposure and HLA in healthy donors. Study outcomes and limitations: Some segments of the V type, notably TRBV6-2 and TRBV6-3, were excluded as indistinguishable. A likely sequencing artifact accounted for one observed cluster of highly shared sequence variants. Most observed TCR sequences were rare, whereas some public TCRs were detected in many donors. Researchers reported in a later analysis that a missense DCLRE1C variant was tied to TCR beta V- and J-gene trimming.

On this clone itself: Its antigen is currently unknown.

V shed 2 bases, J shed 0 bases, and the junction held 10 bases outside the gene matches. The CDR3 runs to 18 residues. CDR1 MDHEN and CDR2 SYDVKM come from the germline V gene. With 60 Vbeta and 13 Jbeta primers, the PCR was carried out. Libraries were prepared by immunoSEQ multiplex PCR; TCRdb keeps only in-frame clonotypes and omits some of them. The repertoire holds under 300,000 clones, with about 86% as singletons. The chain has TRBV28 and TRBJ2-7; TRBD2 matches at 10 bases. The receptor comes from a woman in her sixties or seventies in good health and CMV-seropositive. The sample was PBMCs. The CDR3 loop is CASSLRAGGAPSSYEQYF. The CDR3 DNA follows: TGTGCCAGCAGTTTAAGAGCGGGAGGGGCCCCCAGCTCCTACGAGCAGTACTTC.